These 12 T cell receptor beta chains were all obtained from the same sample, sequenced in a study of cytomegalovirus exposure and HLA in healthy donors. Clones were read by immunoSEQ multiplex PCR, and TCRdb kept only the in-frame ones, dropping some. The data hold fewer than 100,000 clones, with approximately 91% observed a single time. The source material was PBMCs. Source of these receptors: a man aged 25 to 40 in good health and CMV-seronegative.

The chain has TRBV11-2 and TRBJ2-1; 11 nucleotides align to TRBD2. CDR1 and CDR2 from the germline V gene are SGHAT and FQNNGV. The CDR3 is made up of 16 amino acids. V dropped 5 bases and J dropped 4; count of bases not matched to a gene: 7. CDR3 sequence (DNA): TGTGCCAGCAGCCACACCCTAGCGGGGGGATACAATGAGCAGTTCTTC. Translated, it gives CASSHTLAGGYNEQFF.

The J gene is TRBJ2-3, the V gene TRBV19; D gene unclear. The CDR3 consists of 14 residues. Germline-derived CDR1 and CDR2 are LNHDA and SQIVND (reference sequence). Trimming left V 7 bases short and J 1 base short, with 12 bases between. CDR3 in DNA: TGTGCCAGTACCTCCCTAGACGGCACAGATACGCAGTATTTT. Amino acid sequence: CASTSLDGTDTQYF.

The rearrangement links TRBV7-8 to TRBJ1-1, with TRBD1 matching 9 bases. J gave up 1 base and V 6 bases, and 18 bases lay outside the gene matches. The CDR3 is 19 amino acids. Germline CDR1 is SGHVS and CDR2 is FQNEAQ. The CDR3 protein is CASSRTNRGPLIKNTEAFF. CDR3 bases: TGTGCCAGCAGTCGAACCAACAGGGGGCCCCTGATAAAGAACACTGAAGCTTTCTTT.

The rearrangement links TRBV15 to TRBJ2-3, with TRBD2 matching over 8 bases. CDR3 length equals 16 residues. Germline CDR1 LNHNV, CDR2 YYDKDF (reference sequence). V trimming: 1 base; J trimming: 1 base; junction bases outside the gene matches: 4. The CDR3 DNA sequence: TGTGCCACCAGCAGAGGGGGTAGCGGGGGCACAGATACGCAGTATTTT. It is translated as CATSRGGSGGTDTQYF.

There are a few counts of this clone. For the CDR3, the DNA is TGTGCCAGCAGTTACACAAGTAACTATGGCTACACCTTC. This translates into CASSYTSNYGYTF. The V and J genes are TRBV6-5 and TRBJ1-2; D is ambiguous. This CDR3 has 13 residues. V dropped 2 bases and J dropped 1 base, with 5 bases sitting between them. Germline CDR1 is MNHEY and CDR2 is SVGAGI.

This chain joins TRBV29-1 and TRBJ2-7, with D unresolved. Deletions cut 0 bases from V and 0 bases from J, with 9 bases between. In germline, CDR1 is SQVTM, CDR2 ANQGSEA. CDR3 length: 14 residues. CDR3 in DNA: TGCAGCGTTGAAGACCCCCCCAGCTCCTACGAGCAGTACTTC. Amino acids: CSVEDPPSSYEQYF.

The chain combines TRBV7-9 with TRBJ1-2, with D tentatively TRBD1 (5 bases). V was clipped by 0 bases and J by 5 bases, with 13 bases between them. Germline lookup yields CDR1 SEHNR and CDR2 FQNEAQ (reference sequence). CDR3 length equals 15 residues. The CDR3 is CASSLAEEGWYGYTF. The CDR3 DNA follows: TGTGCCAGCAGCTTAGCGGAGGAGGGGTGGTATGGCTACACCTTC.

V usage is TRBV30 and J usage is TRBJ2-3; TRBD1 is a possible D gene (7 bases). The CDR3 spans 14 residues. Germline CDR1 GTSNPN, CDR2 SVGIG (reference sequence). V lost 5 bases and J 3 bases, leaving 15 bases between the germline ends. CDR3: CAWDPGGRTDTQYF. The CDR3 DNA reads as TGTGCCTGGGACCCAGGGGGGAGGACAGATACGCAGTATTTT.

The chain carries TRBV7-8 and TRBJ2-3, with 13 bases aligning to TRBD2. Germline CDR1 SGHVS, CDR2 FQNEAQ. This CDR3 region has 16 residues. V dropped 6 bases and J dropped 1; count of bases not matched to a gene: 4. The CDR3 region is CASRLAGGLRTDTQYF. CDR3 sequence (DNA): TGTGCCAGCAGACTAGCGGGAGGGTTACGCACAGATACGCAGTATTTT.

This clone appeared a single time. The chain combines TRBV29-1 with TRBJ2-6; TRBD1 might be the D (6 bases). In germline, CDR1 is SQVTM, CDR2 ANQGSEA. The CDR3 consists of 13 residues. The germline V and J ends were trimmed by 7 bases and 2 bases, with 9 bases remaining between them. The CDR3 DNA follows: TGCAGCGCCCAGGGGACTGGGGCCAACGTCCTGACTTTC. Residues: CSAQGTGANVLTF.

The rearrangement links TRBV9 to TRBJ1-1; D gene ambiguous. Germline assignment: CDR1 SGDLS and CDR2 YYNGEE. Trimming took off 0 bases at V and 4 bases at J, with 4 bases between the two ends. The CDR3 consists of 12 residues. CDR3 region: CASSVERTEAFF. In nucleotides, the CDR3 is TGTGCCAGCAGCGTAGAGCGCACTGAAGCTTTCTTT.

The rearrangement links TRBV9 to TRBJ2-1; no clear D. V shed 3 bases and J shed 8 bases, with 9 bases lying between them. From germline, CDR1 is SGDLS and CDR2 YYNGEE. CDR3 length: 12 amino acids. CDR3 bases: TGTGCCAGCAGCGGGAGTATAGATGAGCAGTTCTTC. It translates to CASSGSIDEQFF. Using reference TRBV9 and TRBJ2-1 for the parts outside the CDR3, the full variable domain is DSGVTQTPKHLITATGQRVTLRCSPRSGDLSVYWYQQSLDQGLQFLIQYYNGEERAKGNILERFSAQQFPDLHSELNLSSLELGDSALYFCASSGSIDEQFFGPGTRLTVL.